Below, 29 T cell receptor beta chains from the same sample are listed, as sequenced in a study of T cell clones after liver transplantation. Sequencing was performed with immunoSEQ multiplex PCR; in TCRdb, only in-frame clones are kept and a portion is missing. The data contain some 120,000 clones, approximately 90% of them seen just once; the ten biggest clones take up 0.65% to 0.95%. Material: CD4+ T cells from blood, obtained 12 months after liver transplant. These receptors all stem from a human patient who received a liver transplant. Some T cells here may be from the graft donor.

The CDR3 here is CASSKAGGETQYF. In DNA form, the CDR3 reads TGCGCCAGCAGTAAGGCGGGAGGTGAGACCCAGTACTTC. This sequence joins TRBV5-1 and TRBJ2-5, with 8 positions matching TRBD2. Trimming took 5 bases from V and 5 from J; bases not matched to a gene: 5. The CDR3 extends over 13 amino acids. Germline V lookup: CDR1 SGHRS, CDR2 YFSETQ.

The rearrangement joins TRBV9 to TRBJ2-7; TRBD2 might be the D (6 bases). V was clipped by 1 base and J by 1 base, with 12 bases between them. Germline values: CDR1 SGDLS, CDR2 YYNGEE. The CDR3 is 15 residues long. This chain's CDR3 is CASSVPRESSYEQYF. The CDR3 nucleotides read TGTGCCAGCAGCGTACCACGGGAGAGTTCCTACGAGCAGTACTTC. Full variable domain (outside the CDR3, taken from reference TRBV9 and TRBJ2-7): DSGVTQTPKHLITATGQRVTLRCSPRSGDLSVYWYQQSLDQGLQFLIQYYNGEERAKGNILERFSAQQFPDLHSELNLSSLELGDSALYFCASSVPRESSYEQYFGPGTRLTVT.

The chain links TRBV28 to TRBJ2-3, with TRBD2 matching over 8 bases. The CDR3 length is 16 residues. The germline V gene encodes CDR1 MDHEN and CDR2 SYDVKM. With 5 bases clipped from V and 2 bases from J, the junction kept 9 bases outside the gene matches. The CDR3: CASSAPVAGNTDTQYF. The CDR3 DNA reads TGTGCCAGCAGTGCACCCGTAGCGGGAAACACAGATACGCAGTATTTT. The full variable domain, with the rest looked up from reference TRBV28 and TRBJ2-3, is DVKVTQSSRYLVKRTGEKVFLECVQDMDHENMFWYRQDPGLGLRLIYFSYDVKMKEKGDIPEGYSVSREKKERFSLILESASTNQTSMYLCASSAPVAGNTDTQYFGPGTRLTVL.

V usage is TRBV5-1 and J usage is TRBJ2-5, with a weak D call TRBD2 (5 bases). Between the trimmed V and J ends, which lost 4 bases and 4 bases, there was a span of 14 bases. The germline gives CDR1 SGHRS, CDR2 YFSETQ. This CDR3 has 14 residues. The CDR3 coding sequence is TGCGCCAGCAGCCGTGATGGGCGGGCAGAGACCCAGTACTTC. Its translation is CASSRDGRAETQYF.

The gene calls are TRBV2 and TRBJ2-3; D may be TRBD2 (7 bases). Trimming removed 7 bases from V and 13 bases from J, with 18 bases in between. This CDR3 has 12 amino acids. Germline CDR1 SNHLY, CDR2 FYNNEI. The CDR3 DNA sequence: TGTGCCAGCACCGGGGGGCAGGGGCGAAAGTATTTT. It specifies CASTGGQGRKYF.

This chain connects TRBV11-3 to TRBJ1-2, with 7 bases aligning to TRBD1. CDR1 and CDR2 (germline): SGHNT, YENEEA. V lost 4 bases and J lost 7; bases outside the gene matches: 12. CDR3 size: 15 residues. The CDR3 is CASSSQYRGGPGYTF. CDR3 in DNA: TGTGCCAGCAGCTCCCAATACAGGGGTGGTCCTGGCTACACCTTC.

A word on this clone: One end of the junction does not line up with germline, which may come from a read error. Other DNA sequences within the sample encode an identical CDR3. This chain connects TRBV2 to TRBJ2-5; TRBD1 is a possible D gene (6 bases). Per germline, CDR1 SNHLY and CDR2 FYNNEI. There are 14 residues in the CDR3. CDR3 protein: CASSEGTSRETQYF. The CDR3 coding sequence is TGTGCCAGCAGCGAAGGGACATCTAGGGAGACCCAGTACTTC.

The sample holds a few counts of this clone. The CDR3 nucleotides are TGTGCCAGCAGCTTGGGAGCGGGAGCCACAGATACGCAGTATTTT. Its translation is CASSLGAGATDTQYF. The gene calls are TRBV5-6 and TRBJ2-3, with 8 bases identical to TRBD2. Trimming took 0 bases from V and 2 from J; bases not matched to a gene: 2. Germline V gene data show CDR1 as SGHDT and CDR2 as YYEEEE. The CDR3 covers 15 residues.

V usage is TRBV2 and J usage is TRBJ1-6; weak D call: TRBD1 (5 bases). CDR3 length: 15 residues. Trimming shortened V by 2 bases and J by 8 bases, and 13 bases separated the two germline ends. Germline V lookup: CDR1 SNHLY, CDR2 FYNNEI. Here the CDR3 DNA reads TGTGCCAGCAGTGAATTCCGGGGCGCGGATTCACCCCTCCACTTT. Its translation: CASSEFRGADSPLHF.

J is TRBJ2-1 and V is TRBV5-1; 14 nucleotides line up with TRBD2. The CDR3 contains 21 residues. V trimming: 1 base; J trimming: 0 bases; junction bases outside the gene matches: 12. From germline, CDR1 is SGHRS and CDR2 YFSETQ. The CDR3 here is CASSLLPGLAGVMGSYNEQFF. In DNA, the CDR3 is TGCGCCAGCAGCTTGTTGCCGGGACTAGCGGGAGTAATGGGCTCCTACAATGAGCAGTTCTTC.

The chain links TRBV5-1 to TRBJ2-5; no reliable D call. This CDR3 spans 13 amino acids. Germline V gene lookup returns CDR1 SGHRS and CDR2 YFSETQ. V lost 0 bases and J lost 4, with 7 bases in between. CDR3 DNA sequence: TGCGCCAGCAGCTTGGATGTGGGAGAGACCCAGTACTTC. This sequence encodes CASSLDVGETQYF.

V and J are TRBV6-1 and TRBJ1-5, with TRBD1 identical over 7 bases. The CDR3 contains 15 residues. Germline V gene lookup returns CDR1 MNHNS and CDR2 SASEGT. The junction had 11 bases not matched to a gene; V was cut back by 6 bases and J by 6 bases. CDR3 loop: CASRIGQVVGQPQHF. The CDR3, as DNA: TGTGCCAGCAGAATAGGACAGGTCGTGGGTCAGCCCCAGCATTTT.

This clone appeared a single time. The rearrangement links TRBV27 to TRBJ2-5; no clear D gene. This CDR3 region has 15 residues. Trimming removed 1 base at V and 1 base at J, with 10 bases between. Germline CDR1 reads MNHEY; CDR2 reads SMNVEV (reference sequence). CDR3 bases: TGTGCCAGCAGTTTATTAGCAGCGTCCCAAGAGACCCAGTACTTC. Protein: CASSLLAASQETQYF.

This chain uses TRBV5-1 with TRBJ1-1; TRBD1 matches at 7 bases. V gave up 3 bases and J gave up 0 bases; unmatched junction bases: 5. The CDR3 sequence is 15 residues long. CDR1 is SGHRS, CDR2 YFSETQ, per germline. CDR3 coding DNA: TGCGCCAGCAGCTGGGCCGGGACAGTGAACACTGAAGCTTTCTTT. Its protein is CASSWAGTVNTEAFF.

V and J are TRBV29-1 and TRBJ2-1; D is possibly TRBD2 (6 bases). Trimming shortened V by 3 bases and J by 5 bases, and 14 bases separated the two germline ends. Germline V gene data show CDR1 as SQVTM and CDR2 as ANQGSEA. CDR3 length: 14 residues. This CDR3 is CSVDLGGNNNEQFF. The CDR3 bases are TGCAGCGTTGATTTGGGGGGAAACAACAATGAGCAGTTCTTC.

This chain joins TRBV5-1 and TRBJ2-1; no definite D call. Germline V lookup: CDR1 SGHRS, CDR2 YFSETQ. V gave up 5 bases and J gave up 7 bases, with 10 bases separating them. There are 12 residues in the CDR3. The CDR3 sequence is CASRLDKNEQFF. CDR3 nucleotide sequence: TGCGCCAGCAGACTCGACAAAAATGAGCAGTTCTTC.

The chain has TRBV28 and TRBJ1-5, with a weak D call TRBD1 (6 bases). V gave up 7 bases and J gave up 0 bases, with 16 bases separating them. Looked up from germline, CDR1 is MDHEN and CDR2 is SYDVKM. CDR3 length: 16 residues. Here the CDR3 DNA reads TGTGCCAGCACCACCGTATGGGGGCTTAGCAATCAGCCCCAGCATTTT. Its protein product is CASTTVWGLSNQPQHF.

The genes are TRBV28 and TRBJ1-3; 9 bases map to TRBD1. Germline V gene data show CDR1 as MDHEN and CDR2 as SYDVKM. This CDR3 is built from 16 residues. Trimming cost V 5 bases and J 3 bases; bases outside gene matches: 8. DNA for the CDR3: TGTGCCAGCAGTACCCCGGGACAGGGATTTGGAAACACCATATATTTT. This translates into CASSTPGQGFGNTIYF.

This chain connects TRBV28 to TRBJ2-2, with 9 bases matching TRBD2. Germline V lookup: CDR1 MDHEN, CDR2 SYDVKM. J was trimmed by 3 bases and V by 5 bases; bases with no gene match: 10. The CDR3 is 17 residues long. The CDR3 loop is CASSPKAGGSYTGELFF. In nucleotides, the CDR3 is TGTGCCAGCAGTCCAAAAGCGGGAGGATCCTACACCGGGGAGCTGTTTTTT.

This rearrangement joins TRBV25-1 to TRBJ2-3; 7 bases match TRBD2. CDR3 size: 18 residues. The J segment lost 4 bases and the V segment lost 7 bases, leaving 20 bases of the junction unmatched. CDR1 MGHDK and CDR2 SYGVNS come from the germline V gene. The CDR3 loop reads CASTPGLRGLVGPDTQYF. The CDR3 nucleotides read TGTGCCAGCACCCCAGGCCTGCGAGGACTAGTTGGCCCAGATACGCAGTATTTT.

For the CDR3, the DNA is TGTGCCAGCAGCTTAGTTAACAATGAGCAGTTCTTC. It specifies CASSLVNNEQFF. The V and J genes are TRBV7-8 and TRBJ2-1, with unresolved D. Per the germline V gene, CDR1 is SGHVS and CDR2 is FQNEAQ. The CDR3 has 12 residues. V shed 1 base and J shed 5 bases, with 3 bases lying between them.

The chain joins TRBV7-8 to TRBJ2-1, with 8 bases that match TRBD2. After removal of 1 base from V and 4 bases from J, the junction contained 6 bases not matched to a gene. The CDR3 has 16 residues. Per the germline V gene, CDR1 is SGHVS and CDR2 is FQNEAQ. The CDR3 protein is CASSLVSGRDYNEQFF. CDR3 in DNA: TGTGCCAGCAGCTTAGTCAGCGGGAGAGATTACAATGAGCAGTTCTTC.

This clone was seen only once. The V and J genes are TRBV2 and TRBJ1-5; D perhaps matches TRBD1 (6 bases). Trimming removed 4 bases at V and 6 bases at J, with 13 bases between. The germline V gene has CDR1 SNHLY and CDR2 FYNNEI. This CDR3 is 14 amino acids long. The CDR3: CASSATGPGQPQHF. Written as DNA, the CDR3 is TGTGCCAGCAGTGCTACAGGGCCAGGTCAGCCCCAGCATTTT.

V and J are TRBV27 and TRBJ1-1; 9 positions match TRBD1. The germline gives CDR1 MNHEY, CDR2 SMNVEV (reference sequence). There are 17 residues in the CDR3. With V trimmed by 1 base and J by 0 bases, 6 bases remained unmatched. This chain's CDR3 is CASSLFSRTGVNTEAFF. Here the CDR3 DNA reads TGTGCCAGCAGTTTATTCTCGAGGACAGGGGTGAACACTGAAGCTTTCTTT.

This clone occurred once. The chain couples TRBV5-1 to TRBJ2-3; D possibly uses TRBD1 or TRBD2 (5 bases each). CDR1 and CDR2 from the germline V gene are SGHRS and YFSETQ. Trimming shortened V by 4 bases and J by 4 bases, and 19 bases separated the two germline ends. CDR3 size: 16 residues. The CDR3 DNA sequence: TGCGCCAGCAGCGGACAACCGGGACCCGGCCCAGATACGCAGTATTTT. Translated: CASSGQPGPGPDTQYF.

The chain combines TRBV7-8 with TRBJ2-1, with TRBD2 matching over 10 bases. The CDR3 loop spans 19 amino acids. Germline V gene lookup returns CDR1 SGHVS and CDR2 FQNEAQ. The V gene end was trimmed by 0 bases and the J gene end by 3 bases; junction bases not matched to a gene: 11. The CDR3 is CASSLAPVRTSGYYNEQFF. CDR3 DNA: TGTGCCAGCAGCTTAGCCCCCGTGCGGACTAGCGGATACTACAATGAGCAGTTCTTC.

V and J are TRBV25-1 and TRBJ2-3; 7 bases map to TRBD1. Germline V gene lookup returns CDR1 MGHDK and CDR2 SYGVNS. V lost 8 bases and J lost 0; bases outside the gene matches: 8. This CDR3 is built from 15 residues. The CDR3 nucleotides read TGTGCCAGCGGGGACAGCCGTGCTAGCACAGATACGCAGTATTTT. This gives the protein CASGDSRASTDTQYF.

The V call is TRBV7-3, the J call TRBJ2-7; D may be TRBD2 (5 bases). CDR1 is SGHTA, CDR2 FQGTGA, per germline. This CDR3 contains 17 residues. The ends were cut back, 1 base at V and 3 bases at J, with 19 bases in the middle. The CDR3 spells CASSLMGSKGDRYEQYF. The CDR3 DNA sequence: TGTGCCAGCAGCTTAATGGGTAGTAAGGGAGACCGCTACGAGCAGTACTTC.

This clone occurred once. The chain combines TRBV6-1 with TRBJ2-5, with 10 bases matching TRBD1. J was trimmed by 7 bases and V by 6 bases; bases with no gene match: 11. Germline V CDR1 and CDR2: MNHNS, SASEGT. CDR3 length: 15 residues. The DNA for the CDR3 is TGTGCCAGCAGCGGCGGACAGGGGGGATTTGGGACCCAGTACTTC. Its translation: CASSGGQGGFGTQYF.